One sample yielded the 27 T cell receptor beta chains listed below, sequenced in a study of shared T cell receptors in the human thymus. Libraries were prepared by immunoSEQ multiplex PCR; TCRdb keeps only in-frame clonotypes and omits some of them. The data contain about 660,000 clones, roughly 90% of them singletons. These data were likewise used in another study, on human thymus T cells.

Sequencing used thymocytes. The receptors shown here come from a boy under two years old with a congenital heart defect.

V and J are TRBV4-2 and TRBJ2-1; no clear D gene. With 4 bases removed from V and 6 bases from J, the gap between germline ends came to 4 bases. This CDR3 is built from 11 residues. Germline assignment: CDR1 LGHNA and CDR2 YNFKEQ. CDR3 in DNA: TGTGCCAGCAGCCGTCGCAATGAGCAGTTCTTC. Its protein is CASSRRNEQFF.

The chain has TRBV4-2 and TRBJ2-7; 9 bases fit TRBD2. Losses at the gene ends were 1 base for V and 0 bases for J; bases not matched to a gene: 4. Germline V gene data show CDR1 as LGHNA and CDR2 as YNFKEQ. This CDR3 comprises 16 residues. This CDR3 reads CASSQAATSGSYEQYF. DNA of the CDR3: TGTGCCAGCAGCCAAGCCGCGACTAGCGGCTCCTACGAGCAGTACTTC.

The chain carries TRBV5-4 and TRBJ2-3; TRBD1 matches at 7 bases. The V gene's germline CDR1 is SGHNT and CDR2 YYREEE (reference sequence). The CDR3 has 14 amino acids. Trimming at V came to 5 bases and at J to 1 base, leaving 4 bases not matched to a gene. CDR3 region: CASSRGPRTDTQYF. CDR3 in DNA: TGTGCCAGCAGTAGGGGGCCCCGCACAGATACGCAGTATTTT.

Turning to this clone: The CDR3 carries no conserved terminal phenylalanine or tryptophan, so it likely arises from a read error. No DNA is shown, since the ends of the CDR3 on it are uncertain; the CDR3 is the one TCRdb lists. V gene TRBV28 combines with J gene TRBJ2-3; no check of the table's D call, TRBD2, against the DNA was made. Germline values: CDR1 MDHEN, CDR2 SYDVKM. A total of 9 residues make up the CDR3, ends included. The chain's CDR3 is CAGLYNRTV.

V usage is TRBV10-2 and J usage is TRBJ2-7; TRBD2 aligns across 7 bases. Germline V CDR1 and CDR2: WSHSY, SAAADI. This CDR3 is built from 14 residues. V trimming: 7 bases; J trimming: 2 bases; junction bases outside the gene matches: 8. The CDR3: CASKIPSGAYEQYF. CDR3 DNA sequence: TGCGCCAGCAAGATACCTAGCGGTGCCTACGAGCAGTACTTC.

The chain carries TRBV30 and TRBJ2-5; 10 bases match TRBD2. The germline V gene encodes CDR1 GTSNPN and CDR2 SVGIG (reference sequence). The CDR3 covers 17 residues. Germline trimming cut 0 bases from V and 5 bases from J; bases unmatched to any gene: 12. The CDR3 protein is CAWSVPLSSGSLETQYF. The CDR3 bases are TGTGCCTGGAGTGTACCTTTATCTAGCGGGAGTTTGGAGACCCAGTACTTC.

The chain recombines TRBV2 with TRBJ1-1, with D perhaps TRBD1 (6 bases). The germline CDR1 and CDR2 sequences are SNHLY and FYNNEI. This CDR3 is built from 17 residues. V gave up 1 base and J gave up 5 bases, with 20 bases separating them. CDR3 sequence reads: CASSEGQGKPIRTEAFF. The CDR3 coding sequence is TGTGCCAGCAGTGAAGGGCAGGGGAAACCCATCCGAACTGAAGCTTTCTTT.

The rearrangement uses TRBV29-1 and TRBJ2-5; possibly TRBD1 for D (5 bases). Trimming removed 0 bases from V and 2 bases from J, with 10 bases in between. This CDR3 contains 14 residues. Germline CDR1 is SQVTM and CDR2 is ANQGSEA. The CDR3 coding sequence is TGCAGCGTTGAAGATCTGGACATACAAGAGACCCAGTACTTC. This sequence encodes CSVEDLDIQETQYF.

The rearrangement links TRBV30 to TRBJ2-1; tentative D call: TRBD1 (5 bases). Trimming stripped 5 bases from V and 6 bases from J, with 14 bases between. Germline CDR1 is GTSNPN and CDR2 is SVGIG (reference sequence). CDR3 size: 13 residues. Here the CDR3 DNA reads TGTGCCTGGCTCGAACCCCAGGGCAATGAGCAGTTCTTC. Translation: CAWLEPQGNEQFF.

This rearrangement joins TRBV10-1 to TRBJ2-3, with D perhaps matching TRBD1 (5 bases). This CDR3 has 16 residues. Germline V CDR1 and CDR2: WNHNN, SYGVQD (reference sequence). V was clipped by 1 base and J by 8 bases, with 19 bases between them. The CDR3 protein is CASSEWGRVGQSTQYF. The CDR3 DNA is TGCGCCAGCAGTGAGTGGGGCCGGGTTGGTCAGAGTACGCAGTATTTT.

In this sample, this clone turned up a few times. The rearrangement links TRBV7-6 to TRBJ2-7, with 7 bases fitting TRBD2. The CDR3 loop spans 12 amino acids. Trimming took 3 bases from V and 6 from J; bases not matched to a gene: 2. Per the germline V gene, CDR1 is SGHVS and CDR2 is FNYEAQ. The DNA for the CDR3 is TGTGCCAGCAGCTTTTGGGGGGGCGAGCAGTACTTC. It specifies CASSFWGGEQYF. Using reference TRBV7-6 and TRBJ2-7 for the parts outside the CDR3, the full variable domain is GAGVSQSPRYKVTKRGQDVALRCDPISGHVSLYWYRQALGQGPEFLTYFNYEAQQDKSGLPNDRFSAERPEGSISTLTIQRTEQRDSAMYRCASSFWGGEQYFGPGTRLTVT.

This chain connects TRBV6-1 to TRBJ2-7; D might be TRBD2 (7 bases). The CDR3 contains 20 residues. Germline V CDR1 and CDR2: MNHNS, SASEGT. Trimming removed 3 bases from V and 3 bases from J, with 30 bases in between. The CDR3 sequence: CASSDPEGGGEEGGFYEQYF. Written as DNA, the CDR3 is TGTGCCAGCAGTGACCCGGAGGGGGGAGGGGAGGAGGGAGGTTTCTACGAGCAGTACTTC.

J is TRBJ2-5 and V is TRBV5-1; D is unresolved. Matching the DNA end better, TRBJ2-7 makes the J call doubtful. CDR3 length equals 14 residues. From germline, CDR1 is SGHRS and CDR2 YFSETQ. The DNA of the CDR3 is TGCGCCAGCAGCCCTATTCCGGAGCTCTACGAGCAGTACTTC. Protein sequence: CASSPIPELYEQYF.

The chain couples TRBV5-5 to TRBJ2-2, with D uncertain. V was trimmed by 5 bases and J by 3 bases, leaving 14 bases between them. CDR3 length equals 15 residues. Germline V gives CDR1 SGHKS, CDR2 YYEKEE (reference sequence). CDR3 bases: TGTGCCAGCAGGTTACTCCCGTTGGACACCGGGGAGCTGTTTTTT. Encoded protein: CASRLLPLDTGELFF. The full variable domain, with the rest looked up from reference TRBV5-5 and TRBJ2-2, is DAGVTQSPTHLIKTRGQQVTLRCSPISGHKSVSWYQQVLGQGPQFIFQYYEKEERGRGNFPDRFSARQFPNYSSELNVNALLLGDSALYLCASRLLPLDTGELFFGEGSRLTVL.

This clone was detected only once. This sequence joins TRBV7-2 and TRBJ2-1; a possible D gene is TRBD1 (5 bases). V was shortened by 2 bases and J by 9 bases, with 14 bases between the two germline ends. The CDR3 runs 14 residues. Germline values: CDR1 SGHTA, CDR2 FQGNSA. The CDR3 spells CASSLSDRGCEQFF. The CDR3 coding sequence is TGTGCCAGCAGCTTAAGCGACAGAGGTTGTGAGCAGTTCTTC.

The CDR3 protein is CASSPDVSASGFYEQYF. The CDR3, as DNA: TGTGCCAGCAGCCCGGACGTTTCGGCTAGCGGGTTCTACGAGCAGTACTTC. This rearrangement joins TRBV5-6 to TRBJ2-7; 8 bases agree with TRBD2. Germline loops: CDR1 SGHDT, CDR2 YYEEEE. This CDR3 contains 17 residues. The V gene end was trimmed by 4 bases and the J gene end by 3 bases; junction bases not matched to a gene: 15.

The chain couples TRBV19 to TRBJ1-5, with 10 bases lining up with TRBD1. This CDR3 region has 13 residues. J lost 4 bases, V lost 11 bases, and 5 bases had no gene match. The V gene's germline CDR1 is LNHDA and CDR2 SQIVND (reference sequence). CDR3 DNA: TGTGCCTCAAAGGACAGGGGGAATCAGCCCCAGCATTTT. Protein product: CASKDRGNQPQHF.

The rearrangement uses TRBV5-6 and TRBJ2-7, with D possibly matching TRBD1 (6 bases). Germline V gives CDR1 SGHDT, CDR2 YYEEEE. The V and J ends lost 4 bases and 7 bases respectively, with 15 bases between them. The CDR3 has 13 amino acids. CDR3 residues: CASSPNRVSEQYF. CDR3 bases: TGTGCCAGCAGCCCGAACAGGGTATCTGAGCAGTACTTC.

The V and J genes are TRBV15 and TRBJ2-5; 13 bases line up with TRBD2. The V and J ends lost 1 base and 5 bases, in that order; junction bases with no gene match: 7. From germline, CDR1 is LNHNV and CDR2 YYDKDF (reference sequence). This CDR3 region has 17 residues. CDR3 protein: CATSRGGTSGVGETQYF. CDR3 DNA sequence: TGTGCCACCAGCAGAGGAGGGACTAGCGGGGTCGGGGAGACCCAGTACTTC.

The chain joins TRBV27 to TRBJ1-5, with no clear D. The ends were cut back, 0 bases at V and 2 bases at J, with 8 bases in the middle. From germline, CDR1 is MNHEY and CDR2 SMNVEV (reference sequence). The CDR3 runs to 15 residues. The chain's CDR3 is CASSLSVAGNQPQHF. Here the CDR3 DNA reads TGTGCCAGCAGTTTATCTGTCGCGGGCAATCAGCCCCAGCATTTT.

The genes are TRBV7-2 and TRBJ2-5; D is undetermined. This CDR3 contains 15 residues. V lost 2 bases to trimming and J lost 5 bases, with 15 bases between them. Germline lookup yields CDR1 SGHTA and CDR2 FQGNSA. The CDR3 is CASSLMPYPQETQYF. The CDR3 DNA reads as TGTGCCAGCAGCTTAATGCCTTACCCCCAGGAGACCCAGTACTTC.

V gene TRBV28 combines with J gene TRBJ2-3; 8 nucleotides match TRBD2. Losses at the gene ends were 1 base for V and 2 bases for J; bases not matched to a gene: 5. Germline loops: CDR1 MDHEN, CDR2 SYDVKM. The CDR3 runs to 16 residues. CDR3 sequence (DNA): TGTGCCAGCAGTTTATCCGCAGCGGGAGACACAGATACGCAGTATTTT. As protein: CASSLSAAGDTDTQYF.

This clone was recorded only once. The chain joins TRBV2 to TRBJ2-7; 8 nucleotides align to TRBD2. The CDR3 is 16 amino acids. Germline-derived CDR1 and CDR2 are SNHLY and FYNNEI. The J segment lost 2 bases and the V segment lost 5 bases, leaving 11 bases of the junction unmatched. CDR3 sequence (DNA): TGTGCCAGCAGTTCCTGGACTAGCCTAAGGACCTACGAGCAGTACTTC. Translation: CASSSWTSLRTYEQYF.

This chain links TRBV5-4 with TRBJ2-1, with 9 bases matching TRBD2. Germline V CDR1 and CDR2: SGHNT, YYREEE (reference sequence). The CDR3 is 17 amino acids. V shed 1 base and J 9 bases; nucleotides not matched to a gene: 14. The CDR3 spells CASSLNPSGMEGGEQFF. CDR3 DNA sequence: TGTGCCAGCAGCTTGAATCCTAGCGGGATGGAAGGAGGTGAGCAGTTCTTC.

The chain carries TRBV4-3 and TRBJ2-3; no clear D. CDR3 size: 14 residues. Germline V gives CDR1 LGHNA, CDR2 YSLEER. The V end lost 5 bases, the J end lost 2 bases, and 11 bases lay between the germline ends. The CDR3 region is CASSSEPYTDTQYF. The DNA of the CDR3 is TGCGCCAGCAGCTCCGAACCCTACACAGATACGCAGTATTTT.

The chain recombines TRBV4-2 with TRBJ1-4, with TRBD1 matching 7 bases. V gave up 2 bases and J gave up 2 bases; unmatched junction bases: 17. The CDR3 is 20 residues long. Germline V gene sequence: CDR1 LGHNA, CDR2 YNFKEQ. CDR3 DNA sequence: TGTGCCAGCAGCCAAAAGGCCACCGGGACAGAGAACGCGACTAATGAAAAACTGTTTTTT. It codes for CASSQKATGTENATNEKLFF.

The sample holds one count of this clone. Distinct nucleotide sequences in the sample also encode this CDR3. The chain links TRBV4-3 to TRBJ2-1; 7 bases align to TRBD2. CDR1 is LGHNA, CDR2 YSLEER, per germline. The CDR3 contains 13 residues. Unmatched junction bases numbered 1, after V lost 1 base and J lost 7 bases. The CDR3 reads CASSQGRGNEQFF. In DNA, the CDR3 is TGCGCCAGCAGCCAAGGGCGGGGGAATGAGCAGTTCTTC.